This T cell receptor beta chain was sequenced for a study of radiotherapy plus CTLA-4 blockade in lung cancer (dated by TCRdb to 2017 to 2018). Looking at the study overall: Objective responses occurred in approximately 17% of enrolled patients, and about 33% achieved disease control. The research as a whole found: The strongest predictors of response, as reported, were early dynamic changes in blood T cell clones along with a rise in serum interferon-beta after radiation. After treatment with radiotherapy and ipilimumab, TCR clones that originated in tumors expanded in peripheral blood.

The library was prepared using the immunoSEQ multiplex PCR assay. TCRdb provides this immuneACCESS table in a form limited to in-frame rearrangements. Some clones are lacking; in checked studies, under half of them reflect an unresolved V gene, and why the rest are absent is not known. For this sample there are roughly 100,000 clones; roughly four fifths appear just once. Roughly 3.5% of the sample belongs to the ten largest clones. A single count supports this clone. Its antigen has not been determined. No much larger clone is present one base from it, and per-base qualities are unavailable. The study evaluated CTLA-4 blockade (ipilimumab) given together with focal radiation therapy in patients who had chemo-refractory metastatic non-small-cell lung cancer. From the germline V gene (reference sequence), CDR1 is WNHNN and CDR2 is SYGVQD. Trimmed from V: 4 bases; trimmed from J: 5 bases; junction bases lacking a gene match: 8. From its cysteine to its phenylalanine, the CDR3 spans 15 amino acids. Only the CDR3 DNA stays, 45 bases, in frame from base 1.

The chain joins TRBV10-1 to TRBJ2-3, with 8 central nucleotides matching TRBD2. This receptor was obtained from a human donor with non-small cell lung cancer who had a partial response to radiotherapy plus ipilimumab. Sequenced material: peripheral blood, taken from a patient treated with radiotherapy plus ipilimumab. In nucleotides, the sequence is TGCGCCAGCAGTGGATCCGGGGGGGCTGGAGATACGCAGTATTTT. The resulting protein is CASSGSGGAGDTQYF.